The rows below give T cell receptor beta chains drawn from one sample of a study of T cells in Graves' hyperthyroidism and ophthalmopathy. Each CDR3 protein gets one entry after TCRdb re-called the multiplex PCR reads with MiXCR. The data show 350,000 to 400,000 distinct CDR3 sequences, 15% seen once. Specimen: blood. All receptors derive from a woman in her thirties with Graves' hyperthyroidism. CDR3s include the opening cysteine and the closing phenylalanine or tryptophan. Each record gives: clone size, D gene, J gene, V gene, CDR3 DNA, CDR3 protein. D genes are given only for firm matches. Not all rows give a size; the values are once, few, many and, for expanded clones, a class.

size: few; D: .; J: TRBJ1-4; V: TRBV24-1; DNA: TGTGCCACCAGTCCCAGGGGAACTAATGAAAAACTGTTTTTT; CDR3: CATSPRGTNEKLFF
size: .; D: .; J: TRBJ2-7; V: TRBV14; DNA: TGTGCCAGCAGCCAAAGCACACCCTACGAGCAGTACTTC; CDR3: CASSQSTPYEQYF
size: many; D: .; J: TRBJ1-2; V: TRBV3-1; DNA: TGTGCCAGCAGCCAACAACAGGGATTCTATGGCTACACCTTC; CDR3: CASSQQQGFYGYTF
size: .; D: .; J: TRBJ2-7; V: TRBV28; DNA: TGTGCCAGCAGGGGTTTCCGTTACGAGCAGTACTTC; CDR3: CASRGFRYEQYF
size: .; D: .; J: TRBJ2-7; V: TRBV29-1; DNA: TGCAGGGAAAGCGTTTACATCTACGAGCAGTACTTC; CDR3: CRESVYIYEQYF
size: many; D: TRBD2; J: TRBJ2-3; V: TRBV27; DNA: TGTGCCAGCAGTTTTATAGCGGGAGAACAGTATTTT; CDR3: CASSFIAGEQYF
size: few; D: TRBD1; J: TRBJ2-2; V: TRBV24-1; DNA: TGTGCCACCAGTGAGTCGCCGGGACAGACGAACACCGGGGAGCTGTTTTTT; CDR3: CATSESPGQTNTGELFF
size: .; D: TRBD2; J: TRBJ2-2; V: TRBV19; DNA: TGTGCCAGTATTCTAGCGGGGAACACCGGGGAGCTGTTTTTT; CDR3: CASILAGNTGELFF
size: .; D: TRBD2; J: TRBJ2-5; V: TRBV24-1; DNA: TGTGCCACCAAGCTCTGCGCGGGAGTTCGAGAGACCCAGTACTTC; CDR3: CATKLCAGVRETQYF
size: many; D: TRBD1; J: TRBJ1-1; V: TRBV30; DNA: TGTGCCTGGAAAGACAGGGGGGATACTGAAGCTTTCTTT; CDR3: CAWKDRGDTEAFF
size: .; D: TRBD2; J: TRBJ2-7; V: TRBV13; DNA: TGTGCCAGCAGCGCCACAGGGGTGGCTAGCGGGAGGGACTACGAGCAGTACTTC; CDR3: CASSATGVASGRDYEQYF
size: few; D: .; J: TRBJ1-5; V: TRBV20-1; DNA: TGCAGTGCTAAAAGTGCGAGACAGGACACTTATAGCAATCAGCCCCAGCATTTT; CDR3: CSAKSARQDTYSNQPQHF
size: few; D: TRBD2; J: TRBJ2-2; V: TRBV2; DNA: TGTGCCAGCAGTGGGGCGGGAGGGCCCGTCGGGGAGCTGTTTTTT; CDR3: CASSGAGGPVGELFF
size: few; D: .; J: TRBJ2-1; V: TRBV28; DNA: TGTGCCAGCAGTTCCGTCAGGGGGGCCTCCTACAATGAGCAGTTCTTC; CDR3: CASSSVRGASYNEQFF
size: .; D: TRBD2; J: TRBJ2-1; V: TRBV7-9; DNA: TGTGCCAGCGGCGCTATAGCGGGCCTCAATGAGCAGTTCTTC; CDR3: CASGAIAGLNEQFF
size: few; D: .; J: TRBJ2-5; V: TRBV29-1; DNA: TGCAGCGTTCCCATCACGACGCTCCAAGAGACCCAGTACTTC; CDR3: CSVPITTLQETQYF
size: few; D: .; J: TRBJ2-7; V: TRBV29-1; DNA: TGCAGCGTTGAGCTCGAGCAGTACTTC; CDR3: CSVELEQYF
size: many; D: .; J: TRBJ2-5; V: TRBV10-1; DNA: TGCGCCAGCAGTGACGGAGCGCTAGGTGGGACCCAGTACTTC; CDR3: CASSDGALGGTQYF
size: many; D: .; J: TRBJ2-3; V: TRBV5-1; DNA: TGCGCCAGCAGCTTGGGATTGCGGACCATCACAGATACGCAGTATTTT; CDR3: CASSLGLRTITDTQYF
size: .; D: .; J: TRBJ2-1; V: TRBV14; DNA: TGTGCCAGCAGCCAAGCACTTGGCTCCTACAATGAGCAGTTCTTC; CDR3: CASSQALGSYNEQFF
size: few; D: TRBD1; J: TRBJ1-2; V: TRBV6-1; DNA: TGTGCCAGCAGTACCGGGACAGGGGGCCTGAAGAGGTATGGCTACACCTTC; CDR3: CASSTGTGGLKRYGYTF
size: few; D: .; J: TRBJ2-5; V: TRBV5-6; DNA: TGTGCCAGCGGAGGACTGACGAACCAAGAGACCCAGTACTTC; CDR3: CASGGLTNQETQYF
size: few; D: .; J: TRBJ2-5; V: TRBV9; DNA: TGTGCCAGCAGCCTAGGGGGGATACGAGAGACCCAGTACTTC; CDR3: CASSLGGIRETQYF
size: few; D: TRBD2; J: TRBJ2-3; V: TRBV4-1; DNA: TGCGCCAGCAGCCAAGCAGGGCGGGAGTTTGCAGATACGCAGTATTTT; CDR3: CASSQAGREFADTQYF
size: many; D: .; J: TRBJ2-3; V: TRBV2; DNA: TGTGCCAGCAGTGAAAGCGTTTTTTCCACAGATACGCAGTATTTT; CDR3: CASSESVFSTDTQYF
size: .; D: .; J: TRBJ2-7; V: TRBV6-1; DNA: TGTGCCAGCAGAGCCGGCAGGGAAGCACGCGAGCAGTACTTC; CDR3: CASRAGREAREQYF
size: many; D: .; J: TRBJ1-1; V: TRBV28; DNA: TGTGCCAGCAGTTTCGGGGCAGCATGGAACACTGAAGCTTTCTTT; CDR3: CASSFGAAWNTEAFF
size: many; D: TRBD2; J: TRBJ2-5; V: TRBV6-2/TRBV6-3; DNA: TGTGCCAGCAGTGCTCGACTAGCGGGGGGGAGACTACAAGAGACCCAGTACTTC; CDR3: CASSARLAGGRLQETQYF
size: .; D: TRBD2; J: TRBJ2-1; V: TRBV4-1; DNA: TGCGCCAGCAGCCAAGACGCTAGCGGGAAATACAATGAGCAGTTCTTC; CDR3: CASSQDASGKYNEQFF
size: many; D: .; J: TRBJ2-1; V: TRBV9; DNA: TGTGCCAGCAGCCACCCTCTCAGCGCGGCTGACAATGAGCAGTTCTTC; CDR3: CASSHPLSAADNEQFF
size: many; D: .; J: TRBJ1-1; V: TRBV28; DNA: TGTGCCAGCAGTCTACCCCCGGGGACACCCTCTGAGAACACTGAAGCTTTCTTT; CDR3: CASSLPPGTPSENTEAFF
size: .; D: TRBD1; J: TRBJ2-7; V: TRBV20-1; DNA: TGCAGTGCTAGCCGGGACAGCCCCTACGAGCAGTACTTC; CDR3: CSASRDSPYEQYF
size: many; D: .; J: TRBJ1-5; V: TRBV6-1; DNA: TGTGCCAGCAGGGAGGTAGGAGATAATCAGCCCCAGCATTTT; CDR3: CASREVGDNQPQHF
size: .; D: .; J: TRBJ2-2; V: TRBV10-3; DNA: TGTGCCATCAGTGGAGGACAAGACACCGGGGAGCTGTTTTTT; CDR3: CAISGGQDTGELFF
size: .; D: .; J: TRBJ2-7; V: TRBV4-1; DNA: TGCGCCAGCAGCCAAGAAGGTTTTCGTGGCGAGCAGTACTTC; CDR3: CASSQEGFRGEQYF
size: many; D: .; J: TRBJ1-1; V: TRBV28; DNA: TGTGCCAGCAGTTTATGGCGGGGGAGAAACACTGAAGCTTTCTTT; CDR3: CASSLWRGRNTEAFF
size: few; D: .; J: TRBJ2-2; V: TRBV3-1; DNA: TGTGCCAGCAGCCAAGGGAAGCGGGCACCCGGGGAGCTGTTTTTT; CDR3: CASSQGKRAPGELFF
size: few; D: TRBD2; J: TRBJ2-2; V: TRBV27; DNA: TGTGCCAGCAGTTTTGCTAGCGGGAGCATAAGCACCGGGGAGCTGTTTTTT; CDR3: CASSFASGSISTGELFF
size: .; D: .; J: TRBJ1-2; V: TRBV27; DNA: TGTGCCAGCAGTGGAGAGGGGGTTCAAGGCTACACCTTC; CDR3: CASSGEGVQGYTF
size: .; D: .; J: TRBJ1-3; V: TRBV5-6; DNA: TGTGCCAGCAGCCACGCCGGGACGGTTCCTGGAAACACCATATATTTT; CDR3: CASSHAGTVPGNTIYF
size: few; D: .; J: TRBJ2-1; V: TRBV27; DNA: TGTGCCAGCAGCCTAAGGGGGGGTTATCCCTACAATGAGCAGTTCTTC; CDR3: CASSLRGGYPYNEQFF